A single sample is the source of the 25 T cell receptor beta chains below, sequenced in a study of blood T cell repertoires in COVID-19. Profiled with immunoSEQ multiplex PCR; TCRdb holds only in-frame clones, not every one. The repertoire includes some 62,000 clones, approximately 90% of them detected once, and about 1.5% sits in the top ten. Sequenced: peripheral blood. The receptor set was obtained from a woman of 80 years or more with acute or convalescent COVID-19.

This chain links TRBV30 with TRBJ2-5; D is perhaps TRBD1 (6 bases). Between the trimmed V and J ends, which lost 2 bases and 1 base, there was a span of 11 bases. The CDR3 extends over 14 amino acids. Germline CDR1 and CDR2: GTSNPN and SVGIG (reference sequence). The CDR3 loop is CAWSNRVIQETQYF. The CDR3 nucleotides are TGTGCCTGGAGTAACAGGGTGATCCAAGAGACCCAGTACTTC.

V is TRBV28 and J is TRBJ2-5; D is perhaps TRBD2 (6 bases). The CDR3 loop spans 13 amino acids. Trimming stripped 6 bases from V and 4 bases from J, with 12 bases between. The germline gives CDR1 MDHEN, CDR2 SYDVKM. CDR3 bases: TGTGCCAGCAGGACCGGGAGCAGAGAGACCCAGTACTTC. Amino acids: CASRTGSRETQYF.

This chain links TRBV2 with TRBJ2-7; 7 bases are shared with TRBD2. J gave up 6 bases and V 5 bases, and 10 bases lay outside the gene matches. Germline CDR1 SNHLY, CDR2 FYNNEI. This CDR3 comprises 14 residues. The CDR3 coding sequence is TGTGCCAGCAGTAAACGCGGGAGATCGGTCGAGCAGTACTTC. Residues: CASSKRGRSVEQYF.

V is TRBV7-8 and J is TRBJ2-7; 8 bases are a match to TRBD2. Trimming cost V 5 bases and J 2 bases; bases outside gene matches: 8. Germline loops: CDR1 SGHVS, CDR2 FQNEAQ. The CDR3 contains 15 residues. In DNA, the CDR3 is TGTGCCAGCAGCGTCCGGGAGGGCCGAGCCTACGAGCAGTACTTC. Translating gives CASSVREGRAYEQYF.

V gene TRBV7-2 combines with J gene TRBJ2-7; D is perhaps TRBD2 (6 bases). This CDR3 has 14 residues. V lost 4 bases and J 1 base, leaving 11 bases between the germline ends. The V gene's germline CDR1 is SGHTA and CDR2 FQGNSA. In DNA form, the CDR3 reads TGTGCCAGCAGCTCCGGGACTCCTTCCTACGAGCAGTACTTC. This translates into CASSSGTPSYEQYF.

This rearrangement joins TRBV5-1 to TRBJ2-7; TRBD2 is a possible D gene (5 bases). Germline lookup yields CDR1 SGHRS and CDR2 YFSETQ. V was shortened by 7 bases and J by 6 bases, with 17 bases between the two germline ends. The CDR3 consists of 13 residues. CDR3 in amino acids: CASSPDSVREQYF. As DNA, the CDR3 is TGCGCCAGCTCTCCGGACTCCGTCCGCGAGCAGTACTTC.

The CDR3 spells CASSYLPPSSGNTIYF. The CDR3 DNA reads as TGTGCCAGCAGTTACCTTCCACCCAGCTCTGGAAACACCATATATTTT. The chain combines TRBV6-5 with TRBJ1-3, with D uncertain. The CDR3 has 16 amino acids. From germline, CDR1 is MNHEY and CDR2 SVGAGI. V shed 2 bases and J shed 0 bases, with 11 bases lying between them.

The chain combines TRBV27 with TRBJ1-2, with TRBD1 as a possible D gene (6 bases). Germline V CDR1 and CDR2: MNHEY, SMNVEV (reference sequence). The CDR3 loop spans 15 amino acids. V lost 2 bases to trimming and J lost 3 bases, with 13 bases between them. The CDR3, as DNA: TGTGCCAGCAGTTTAACGGGGAGGGGGGACTATGGCTACACCTTC. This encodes CASSLTGRGDYGYTF.

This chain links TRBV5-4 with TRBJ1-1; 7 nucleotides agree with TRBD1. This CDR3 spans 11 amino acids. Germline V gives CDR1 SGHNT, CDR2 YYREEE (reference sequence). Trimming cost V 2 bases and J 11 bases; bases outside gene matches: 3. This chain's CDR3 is CASSLQGRAFF. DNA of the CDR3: TGTGCCAGCAGCTTACAGGGGCGCGCTTTCTTT.

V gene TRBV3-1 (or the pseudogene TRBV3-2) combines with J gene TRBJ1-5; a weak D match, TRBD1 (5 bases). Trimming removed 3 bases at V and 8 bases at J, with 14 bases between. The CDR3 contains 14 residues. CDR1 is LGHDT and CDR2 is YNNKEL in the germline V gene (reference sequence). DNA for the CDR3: TGTGCCAGCAGCCAGGGACCGACGGGGGAGCCCCAGCATTTT. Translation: CASSQGPTGEPQHF.

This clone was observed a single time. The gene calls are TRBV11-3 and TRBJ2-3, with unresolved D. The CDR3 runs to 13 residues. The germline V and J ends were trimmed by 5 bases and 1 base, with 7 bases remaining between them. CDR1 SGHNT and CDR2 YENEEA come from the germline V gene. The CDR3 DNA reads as TGTGCCAGCAGCCCCCCAGGCACAGATACGCAGTATTTT. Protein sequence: CASSPPGTDTQYF.

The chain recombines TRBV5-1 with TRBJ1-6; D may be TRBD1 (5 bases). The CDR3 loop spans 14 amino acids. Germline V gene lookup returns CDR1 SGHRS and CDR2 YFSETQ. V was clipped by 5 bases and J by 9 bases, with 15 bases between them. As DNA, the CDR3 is TGCGCCAGCAGTCCGGGGGAAGGGACTTCACCCCTCCACTTT. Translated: CASSPGEGTSPLHF.

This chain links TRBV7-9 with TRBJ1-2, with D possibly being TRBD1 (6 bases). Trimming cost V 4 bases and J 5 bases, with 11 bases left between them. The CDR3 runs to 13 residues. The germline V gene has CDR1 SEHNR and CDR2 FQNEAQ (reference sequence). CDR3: CASSWAGEYGYTF. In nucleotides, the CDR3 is TGTGCCAGCAGCTGGGCAGGGGAATATGGCTACACCTTC.

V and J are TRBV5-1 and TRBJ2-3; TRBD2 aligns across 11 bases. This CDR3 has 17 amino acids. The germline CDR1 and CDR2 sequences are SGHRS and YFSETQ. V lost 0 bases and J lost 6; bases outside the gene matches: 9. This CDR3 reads CASSLVGTSGGGDTQYF. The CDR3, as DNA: TGCGCCAGCAGCTTGGTAGGGACTAGCGGAGGAGGGGATACGCAGTATTTT.

For the CDR3, the DNA is TGTGCCAGCTCGGACAGACGTGCTAGCACAGATACGCAGTATTTT. Its protein product is CASSDRRASTDTQYF. This chain uses TRBV18 with TRBJ2-3, with a tentative D call TRBD1 (6 bases). The CDR3 contains 15 residues. CDR1 is KGHSH, CDR2 LQKENI, per germline. The V end lost 6 bases, the J end lost 0 bases, and 13 bases lay between the germline ends.

CDR3 nucleotide sequence: TGTGCCAGCAGCCAAAGGACTAGCGGGGCAAACACAGATACGCAGTATTTT. This gives the protein CASSQRTSGANTDTQYF. The V and J genes are TRBV7-3 and TRBJ2-3; the match to TRBD2 covers 12 bases. The trim removed 5 bases at V and 2 bases at J, leaving 8 bases unmatched. Germline V gene lookup returns CDR1 SGHTA and CDR2 FQGTGA. The CDR3 runs 17 residues.

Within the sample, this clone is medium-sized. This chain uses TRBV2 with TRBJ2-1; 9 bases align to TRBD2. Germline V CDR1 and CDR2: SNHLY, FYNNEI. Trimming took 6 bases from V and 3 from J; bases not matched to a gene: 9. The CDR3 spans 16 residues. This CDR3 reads CASSLSAGGYYNEQFF. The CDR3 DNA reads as TGTGCCAGCAGCCTCTCAGCGGGAGGATACTACAATGAGCAGTTCTTC.

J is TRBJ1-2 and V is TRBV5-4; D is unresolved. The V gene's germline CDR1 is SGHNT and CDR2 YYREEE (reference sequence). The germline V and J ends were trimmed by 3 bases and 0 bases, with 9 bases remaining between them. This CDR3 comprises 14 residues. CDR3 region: CASSSGLSNYGYTF. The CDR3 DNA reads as TGTGCCAGCAGCTCCGGACTGTCTAACTATGGCTACACCTTC.

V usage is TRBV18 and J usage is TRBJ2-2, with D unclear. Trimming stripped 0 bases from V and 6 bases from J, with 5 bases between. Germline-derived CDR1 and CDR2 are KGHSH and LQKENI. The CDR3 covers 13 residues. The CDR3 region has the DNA TGTGCCAGCTCACCACCTTCCGCCGGGGAGCTGTTTTTT. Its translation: CASSPPSAGELFF.

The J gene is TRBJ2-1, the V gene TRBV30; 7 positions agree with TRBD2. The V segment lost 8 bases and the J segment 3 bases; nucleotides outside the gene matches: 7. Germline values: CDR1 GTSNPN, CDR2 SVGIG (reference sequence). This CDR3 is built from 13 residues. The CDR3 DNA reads TGTGCCCTTGAGCGGGAAGGCTACAATGAGCAGTTCTTC. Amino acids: CALEREGYNEQFF.

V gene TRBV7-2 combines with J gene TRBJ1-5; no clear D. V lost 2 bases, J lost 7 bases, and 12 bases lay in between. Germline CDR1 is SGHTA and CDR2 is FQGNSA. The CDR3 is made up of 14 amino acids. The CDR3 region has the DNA TGTGCCAGCAGCTTACTGGCCCTTAACCAGCCCCAGCATTTT. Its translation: CASSLLALNQPQHF.

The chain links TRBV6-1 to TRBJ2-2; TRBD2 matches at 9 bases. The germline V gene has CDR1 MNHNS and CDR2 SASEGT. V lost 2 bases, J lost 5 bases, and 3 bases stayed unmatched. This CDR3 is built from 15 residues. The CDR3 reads CASSERREGTGELFF. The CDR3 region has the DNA TGTGCCAGCAGTGAAAGGCGGGAGGGGACCGGGGAGCTGTTTTTT.

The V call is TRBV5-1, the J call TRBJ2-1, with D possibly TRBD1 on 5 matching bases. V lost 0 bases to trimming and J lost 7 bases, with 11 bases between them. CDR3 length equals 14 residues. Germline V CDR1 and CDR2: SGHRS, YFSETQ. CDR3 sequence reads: CASSLDSGRNEQFF. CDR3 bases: TGCGCCAGCAGCTTGGATTCAGGGCGGAATGAGCAGTTCTTC.

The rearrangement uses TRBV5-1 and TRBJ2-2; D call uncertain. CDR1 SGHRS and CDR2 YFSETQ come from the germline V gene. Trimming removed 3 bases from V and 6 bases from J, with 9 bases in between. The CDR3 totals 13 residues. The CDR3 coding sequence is TGCGCCAGCAGCTCTCTAATGTCCGGGGAGCTGTTTTTT. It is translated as CASSSLMSGELFF.

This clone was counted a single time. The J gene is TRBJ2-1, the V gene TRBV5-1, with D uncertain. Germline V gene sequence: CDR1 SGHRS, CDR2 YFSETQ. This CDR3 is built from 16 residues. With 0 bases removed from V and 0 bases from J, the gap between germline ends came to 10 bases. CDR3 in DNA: TGCGCCAGCAGCTTGGATGTATTCAGCTCCTACAATGAGCAGTTCTTC. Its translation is CASSLDVFSSYNEQFF.